This entry lists 27 T cell receptor beta chains sequenced from one sample in a study of blood T cell repertoires in COVID-19. Repertoires were generated with immunoSEQ multiplex PCR, while TCRdb's copy carries only in-frame clones and drops some. Here the sample spans roughly 280,000 clones, around 93% being singletons. The specimen was PBMCs or T cells enriched from blood (not recorded which). Receptors were obtained from a middle-aged man who had been exposed to COVID-19.

This clone was recorded only once. V usage is TRBV5-1 and J usage is TRBJ1-4; weak D call: TRBD1 (6 bases). V was shortened by 4 bases and J by 8 bases, with 15 bases between the two germline ends. CDR1 and CDR2 from the germline V gene are SGHRS and YFSETQ. The length of the CDR3 is 14 residues. For the CDR3, the DNA is TGCGCCAGCAGCCCACCCCAGGGGCCAGAAAAACTGTTTTTT. Translating it yields CASSPPQGPEKLFF.

Of note for this clone: The same CDR3 is also encoded by other DNA sequences in this sample. The V call is TRBV5-1, the J call TRBJ1-5; D remains ambiguous. With 1 base removed from V and 2 bases from J, the gap between germline ends came to 4 bases. Germline V gene lookup returns CDR1 SGHRS and CDR2 YFSETQ. The length of the CDR3 is 13 residues. The CDR3 spells CASSLRGNQPQHF. Here the CDR3 DNA reads TGCGCCAGCAGCTTGCGGGGCAATCAGCCCCAGCATTTT.

V gene TRBV28 combines with J gene TRBJ2-5; 9 bases line up with TRBD1. Per the germline V gene, CDR1 is MDHEN and CDR2 is SYDVKM. V gave up 8 bases and J gave up 1 base; unmatched junction bases: 8. The CDR3 is made up of 15 amino acids. The CDR3 DNA reads TGTGCCAGCCTTGACGGGACAGGGACCCAAGAGACCCAGTACTTC. Protein sequence: CASLDGTGTQETQYF.

The chain is built from TRBV10-3 and TRBJ1-4; no reliable D call. The CDR3 loop spans 16 amino acids. CDR1 ENHRY and CDR2 SYGVKD come from the germline V gene. V was cut by 4 bases and J by 0 bases, with 12 bases left in between. This CDR3 reads CAISAGSYPTNEKLFF. DNA of the CDR3: TGTGCCATCAGTGCAGGCAGCTACCCAACTAATGAAAAACTGTTTTTT.

The chain couples TRBV28 to TRBJ1-5, with TRBD1 matching over 7 bases. The CDR3 consists of 19 residues. The J segment lost 0 bases and the V segment lost 10 bases, leaving 21 bases of the junction unmatched. Germline lookup yields CDR1 MDHEN and CDR2 SYDVKM. The DNA of the CDR3 is TGTGCCACAGCGAAGGGGGCAAAAACTATAGCTTATAGCAATCAGCCCCAGCATTTT. Protein: CATAKGAKTIAYSNQPQHF.

This chain uses TRBV19 with TRBJ1-2; 9 bases map to TRBD1. CDR3 length equals 15 residues. The germline CDR1 and CDR2 sequences are LNHDA and SQIVND (reference sequence). The V gene end was trimmed by 1 base and the J gene end by 5 bases; junction bases not matched to a gene: 5. CDR3 region: CASSIASGTGYGYTF. CDR3 DNA sequence: TGTGCCAGTAGTATAGCTTCCGGGACAGGGTATGGCTACACCTTC.

The rearrangement joins TRBV6-5 to TRBJ2-3, with a tentative D call TRBD2 (5 bases). The CDR3 runs 14 residues. V was pared by 7 bases and J by 8 bases, with 19 bases between. Germline V gene data show CDR1 as MNHEY and CDR2 as SVGAGI. The CDR3, as DNA: TGTGCCAGCACCCTCACTAGTTTTGGTGGTACGCAGTATTTT. Protein product: CASTLTSFGGTQYF.

J is TRBJ1-2 and V is TRBV4-1, with D hard to call. Germline V CDR1 and CDR2: MGHRA, YSYEKL. The CDR3 has 13 residues. Trimming removed 1 base from V and 4 bases from J, with 7 bases in between. The CDR3 reads CASSQASSYGYTF. The CDR3 coding sequence is TGCGCCAGCAGCCAAGCCTCCTCCTATGGCTACACCTTC.

The chain is built from TRBV7-3 and TRBJ2-5; possibly TRBD2 for D (5 bases). V lost 3 bases, J lost 2 bases, and 10 bases lay in between. Germline V gene data show CDR1 as SGHTA and CDR2 as FQGTGA. The CDR3 consists of 14 residues. This CDR3 reads CASSFRRGQETQYF. The CDR3 DNA reads as TGTGCCAGCAGCTTTCGGAGAGGGCAAGAGACCCAGTACTTC.

The chain links TRBV9 to TRBJ2-7; maybe TRBD1 (5 bases). Trimming removed 4 bases from V and 2 bases from J, with 16 bases in between. The CDR3 loop spans 15 amino acids. The germline V gene encodes CDR1 SGDLS and CDR2 YYNGEE. The CDR3 DNA reads as TGTGCCAGCAGCCCAACAGGACGTTCGACCTACGAGCAGTACTTC. Protein product: CASSPTGRSTYEQYF.

The rearrangement links TRBV9 to TRBJ2-1; D call uncertain. The ends were cut back, 1 base at V and 0 bases at J, with 5 bases in the middle. CDR3 length: 14 residues. Germline CDR1 and CDR2: SGDLS and YYNGEE. CDR3 nucleotides: TGTGCCAGCAGCGTACGCGGCTCCTACAATGAGCAGTTCTTC. Translation: CASSVRGSYNEQFF.

CDR3 sequence: CASSRDRGNQPQHF. The CDR3, as DNA: TGTGCCAGTAGTAGAGACAGGGGCAATCAGCCCCAGCATTTT. V and J are TRBV19 and TRBJ1-5; the match to TRBD1 covers 7 bases. Germline values: CDR1 LNHDA, CDR2 SQIVND (reference sequence). Germline trimming cut 4 bases from V and 2 bases from J; bases unmatched to any gene: 2. This CDR3 has 14 residues.

The chain couples TRBV2 to TRBJ2-3, with a weak D call TRBD1 (6 bases). The CDR3 totals 14 residues. CDR1 SNHLY and CDR2 FYNNEI come from the germline V gene. V was trimmed by 7 bases and J by 3 bases, leaving 14 bases between them. The CDR3 DNA follows: TGTGCCAGCATTTGGACAGAAGGTACAGATACGCAGTATTTT. Its translation is CASIWTEGTDTQYF.

This chain links TRBV9 with TRBJ2-1; a possible D gene is TRBD2 (6 bases). This CDR3 region has 14 residues. Germline lookup yields CDR1 SGDLS and CDR2 YYNGEE. The germline V and J ends were trimmed by 1 base and 6 bases, with 11 bases remaining between them. The CDR3 protein is CASSVWDGGNEQFF. CDR3 coding DNA: TGTGCCAGCAGCGTATGGGACGGGGGCAATGAGCAGTTCTTC. The variable domain in full, with the rest retrieved from reference TRBV9 and TRBJ2-1, is DSGVTQTPKHLITATGQRVTLRCSPRSGDLSVYWYQQSLDQGLQFLIQYYNGEERAKGNILERFSAQQFPDLHSELNLSSLELGDSALYFCASSVWDGGNEQFFGPGTRLTVL.

V is TRBV5-1 and J is TRBJ1-1; 7 bases are shared with TRBD1. Germline CDR1 is SGHRS and CDR2 is YFSETQ. The CDR3 runs 13 residues. After removal of 4 bases from V and 5 bases from J, the junction contained 5 bases not matched to a gene. The CDR3 nucleotides read TGCGCCAGCAGCACGGACAGGAGAACTGAAGCTTTCTTT. This gives the protein CASSTDRRTEAFF.

Only one count was recorded for this clone. The chain employs TRBV6-4 and TRBJ2-1; the match to TRBD2 covers 7 bases. The CDR3 totals 14 residues. Germline V CDR1 and CDR2: MRHNA, SNTAGT. The ends lost 7 bases at V and 8 bases at J; junction bases unmatched: 11. The CDR3 region is CASIRRGGADEQFF. CDR3 coding DNA: TGTGCCAGCATTCGACGGGGAGGGGCGGATGAGCAGTTCTTC.

The chain has TRBV7-8 and TRBJ1-3; TRBD1 agrees at 9 bases. Germline V gene sequence: CDR1 SGHVS, CDR2 FQNEAQ. This CDR3 contains 15 residues. The junction had 4 bases not matched to a gene; V was cut back by 4 bases and J by 3 bases. CDR3: CASSSGTGNGNTIYF. The CDR3 DNA reads as TGTGCCAGCAGCTCTGGGACAGGGAATGGAAACACCATATATTTT.

This rearrangement joins TRBV28 to TRBJ2-1; 11 positions agree with TRBD2. The J segment lost 6 bases and the V segment lost 3 bases, leaving 4 bases of the junction unmatched. Germline V gives CDR1 MDHEN, CDR2 SYDVKM. CDR3 length: 15 residues. CDR3 sequence: CASSFLAGGPNEQFF. In DNA form, the CDR3 reads TGTGCCAGCAGTTTCCTAGCGGGAGGCCCCAATGAGCAGTTCTTC.

J is TRBJ1-6 and V is TRBV4-1, with 8 bases aligning to TRBD1. The CDR3 covers 16 residues. The V gene's germline CDR1 is MGHRA and CDR2 YSYEKL. Germline trimming cut 2 bases from V and 9 bases from J; bases unmatched to any gene: 9. The CDR3 region has the DNA TGCGCCAGCAGCCAACCTCGACAGGGGCCGGGTTCACCCCTCCACTTT. It is translated as CASSQPRQGPGSPLHF.

The rearrangement joins TRBV28 to TRBJ1-6; 7 bases map to TRBD1. The CDR3 sequence is 16 residues long. The V gene end was trimmed by 6 bases and the J gene end by 4 bases; junction bases not matched to a gene: 9. Germline CDR1 reads MDHEN; CDR2 reads SYDVKM. CDR3 in DNA: TGTGCCAGCAGCAGCCGACAGGGTTTATATAATTCACCCCTCCACTTT. Translated, it gives CASSSRQGLYNSPLHF.

This clone has only a few counts. The J gene is TRBJ2-7, the V gene TRBV30; 9 nucleotides align to TRBD2. Unmatched junction bases numbered 4, after V lost 1 base and J lost 3 bases. From germline, CDR1 is GTSNPN and CDR2 SVGIG (reference sequence). The CDR3 runs 14 residues. CDR3 nucleotides: TGTGCCTGGAGTGCGGGTAGCGGGAGCTACGAGCAGTACTTC. It translates to CAWSAGSGSYEQYF.

The V gene is TRBV29-1, the J gene TRBJ2-5; a possible D gene is TRBD1 (5 bases). CDR3 length: 11 amino acids. The V end was cut by 4 bases, the J end by 7 bases, with 10 bases between. The germline gives CDR1 SQVTM, CDR2 ANQGSEA. The CDR3, as DNA: TGCAGCGTTGCAGGGTTAGGGACCCAGTACTTC. Protein sequence: CSVAGLGTQYF.

The chain combines TRBV28 with TRBJ2-7; the D gene is possibly TRBD1 (6 bases). The CDR3 is 13 amino acids. CDR1 and CDR2 (germline): MDHEN, SYDVKM. Trimming took 11 bases from V and 4 from J, leaving 18 bases between them. The DNA for the CDR3 is TGTGCCGGGGGCCCGGGCAGGGCTTACGAGCAGTACTTC. It is translated as CAGGPGRAYEQYF.

The gene calls are TRBV11-2 and TRBJ1-4; tentative D call: TRBD1 (5 bases). Germline CDR1 is SGHAT and CDR2 is FQNNGV. V shed 1 base and J shed 4 bases, with 7 bases lying between them. The CDR3 runs to 14 residues. The DNA of the CDR3 is TGTGCCAGCAGCTTAGGGCAGGGTAATGAAAAACTGTTTTTT. It codes for CASSLGQGNEKLFF.

A single count supports this clone. This sequence joins TRBV5-1 and TRBJ1-1, with D maybe TRBD1 (5 bases). The CDR3 is 15 residues long. The germline CDR1 and CDR2 sequences are SGHRS and YFSETQ. Deletions cut 0 bases from V and 3 bases from J, with 12 bases between. In DNA, the CDR3 is TGCGCCAGCAGCTTGGGGACACGGGAGGACACTGAAGCTTTCTTT. Amino acid sequence: CASSLGTREDTEAFF.

The chain uses TRBV6-1 and TRBJ1-1; no clear D. The CDR3 length is 14 residues. V was clipped by 3 bases and J by 4 bases, with 12 bases between them. Germline V gene sequence: CDR1 MNHNS, CDR2 SASEGT. The CDR3 here is CASSETGFATEAFF. The CDR3 nucleotides are TGTGCCAGCAGTGAGACCGGGTTCGCCACTGAAGCTTTCTTT.

This chain connects TRBV5-1 to TRBJ1-1; D gene ambiguous. The CDR3 spans 13 residues. The ends were cut back, 0 bases at V and 11 bases at J, with 14 bases in the middle. Germline CDR1 and CDR2: SGHRS and YFSETQ. This CDR3 is CASSLGGRSTAFF. In nucleotides, the CDR3 is TGCGCCAGCAGCTTGGGAGGTAGGAGCACGGCTTTCTTT.